The T cell receptor beta chain under discussion was sequenced for a study of vaccination effects on CD4 cells after COVID-19. Repertoires were generated with immunoSEQ multiplex PCR, while TCRdb's copy carries only in-frame clones and drops some. The repertoire holds some 29,000 clones, with roughly 74% as singletons. This clone was detected only a few times. Its antigen is unidentified. This CDR3 region has 16 residues. Germline CDR1 is MNHEY and CDR2 is SVGEGT. The V gene end was trimmed by 4 bases and the J gene end by 4 bases; junction bases not matched to a gene: 4. Viral peptide pool expansion of antigen-specific CD4+ T cells preceded sequencing in the ViraFEST assay. After roughly 11 days in culture, the CD4+ T cells were isolated. Two doses of BNT162b2 or mRNA-1273 vaccine were administered to participants. Testing of the vaccine recipients showed negative nucleocapsid antibodies and no prior SARS-CoV-2 infection. The researchers cultured some 2.1 million PBMC per well with 9.5 to 10 IU/ml IL-2 and roughly 9.2 ug/ml peptides.

Study-wide points: From healthy vaccinees, only 1 of 255 vaccine-induced clones also reacted to common cold coronaviruses. Clones induced by infection and by vaccine showed marked clonal contraction late after vaccination.

This rearrangement joins TRBV6-2 or TRBV6-3 to TRBJ2-1; 13 bases map to TRBD2. The sample here was CD4+ T cells from PBMCs cultured with HCoV-OC43 spike peptides, taken after COVID-19 vaccination. Subset meaning: HCoV-OC43 spike overlapping peptide pool stimulation. The receptor was isolated from a human donor who received a COVID-19 vaccine. The DNA of the CDR3 is TGTGCCAGCAGTTCTTGGACTAGCGGGGGATACAATGAGCAGTTCTTC. Translating it yields CASSSWTSGGYNEQFF.